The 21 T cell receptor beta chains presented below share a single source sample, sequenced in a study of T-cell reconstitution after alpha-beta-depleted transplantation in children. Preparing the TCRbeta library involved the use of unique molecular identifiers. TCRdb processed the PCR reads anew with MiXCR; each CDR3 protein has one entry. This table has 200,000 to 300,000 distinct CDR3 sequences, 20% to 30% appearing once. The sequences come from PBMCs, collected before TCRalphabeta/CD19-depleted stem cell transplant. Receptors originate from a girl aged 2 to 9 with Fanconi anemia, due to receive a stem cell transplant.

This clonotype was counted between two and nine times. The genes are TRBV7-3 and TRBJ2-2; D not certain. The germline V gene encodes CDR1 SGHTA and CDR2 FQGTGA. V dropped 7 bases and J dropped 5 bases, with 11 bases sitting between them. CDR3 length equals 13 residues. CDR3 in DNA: TGTGCCAGCACTTTGGGATCGACCGGGGAGCTGTTTTTT. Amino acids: CASTLGSTGELFF.

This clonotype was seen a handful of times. The CDR3 sequence: CSAIVGTNNEQFF. In DNA form, the CDR3 reads TGCAGTGCTATTGTGGGGACAAACAATGAGCAGTTCTTC. The gene calls are TRBV20-1 and TRBJ2-1, with D maybe TRBD1 (6 bases). This CDR3 region has 13 residues. The germline V and J ends were trimmed by 4 bases and 5 bases, with 12 bases remaining between them. Germline V gene lookup returns CDR1 DFQATT and CDR2 SNEGSKA (reference sequence).

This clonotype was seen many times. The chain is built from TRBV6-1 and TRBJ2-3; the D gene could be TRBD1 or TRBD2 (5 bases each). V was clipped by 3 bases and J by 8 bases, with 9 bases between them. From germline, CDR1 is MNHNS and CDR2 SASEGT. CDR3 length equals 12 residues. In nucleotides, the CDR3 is TGTGCCAGCAGTGATTTGAGGGGTACGCAGTATTTT. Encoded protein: CASSDLRGTQYF.

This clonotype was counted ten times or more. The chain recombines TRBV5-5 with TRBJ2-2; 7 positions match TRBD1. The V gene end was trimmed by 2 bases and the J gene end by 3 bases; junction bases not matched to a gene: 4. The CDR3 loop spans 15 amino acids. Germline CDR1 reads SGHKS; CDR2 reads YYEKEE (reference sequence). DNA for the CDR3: TGTGCCAGCAGCTTTGGGACAGCCTACACCGGGGAGCTGTTTTTT. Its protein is CASSFGTAYTGELFF.

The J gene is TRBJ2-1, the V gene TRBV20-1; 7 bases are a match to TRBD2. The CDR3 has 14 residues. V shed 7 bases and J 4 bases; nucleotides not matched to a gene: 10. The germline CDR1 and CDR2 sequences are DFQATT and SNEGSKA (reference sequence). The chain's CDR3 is CSVLTGGGYNEQFF. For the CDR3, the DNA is TGCAGTGTGCTAACGGGGGGAGGGTACAATGAGCAGTTCTTC.

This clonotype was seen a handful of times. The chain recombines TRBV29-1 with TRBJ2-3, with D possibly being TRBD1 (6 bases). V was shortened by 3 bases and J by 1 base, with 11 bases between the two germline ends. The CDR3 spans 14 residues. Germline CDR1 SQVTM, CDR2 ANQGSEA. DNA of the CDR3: TGCAGCGTTGAGGCAGGGGTGGGCACAGATACGCAGTATTTT. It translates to CSVEAGVGTDTQYF.

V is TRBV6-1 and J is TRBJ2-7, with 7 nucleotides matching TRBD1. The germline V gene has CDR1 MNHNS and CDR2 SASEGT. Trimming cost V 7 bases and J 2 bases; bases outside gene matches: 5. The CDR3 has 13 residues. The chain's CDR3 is CASNPGQTYEQYF. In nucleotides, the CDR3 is TGTGCCAGCAATCCGGGACAGACCTACGAGCAGTACTTC.

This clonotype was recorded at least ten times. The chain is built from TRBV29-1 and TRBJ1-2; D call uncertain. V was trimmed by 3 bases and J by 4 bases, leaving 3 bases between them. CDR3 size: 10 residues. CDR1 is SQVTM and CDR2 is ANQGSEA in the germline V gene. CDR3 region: CSVEGYGYTF. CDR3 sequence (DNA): TGCAGCGTTGAGGGCTATGGCTACACCTTC.

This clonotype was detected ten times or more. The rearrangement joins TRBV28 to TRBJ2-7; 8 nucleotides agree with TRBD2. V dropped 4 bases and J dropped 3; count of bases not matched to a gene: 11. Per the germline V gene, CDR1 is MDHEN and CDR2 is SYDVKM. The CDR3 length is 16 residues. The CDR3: CASSSPAGVRDYEQYF. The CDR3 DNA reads TGTGCCAGCAGTTCCCCAGCGGGAGTTAGGGACTACGAGCAGTACTTC. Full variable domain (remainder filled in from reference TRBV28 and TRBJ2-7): DVKVTQSSRYLVKRTGEKVFLECVQDMDHENMFWYRQDPGLGLRLIYFSYDVKMKEKGDIPEGYSVSREKKERFSLILESASTNQTSMYLCASSSPAGVRDYEQYFGPGTRLTVT.

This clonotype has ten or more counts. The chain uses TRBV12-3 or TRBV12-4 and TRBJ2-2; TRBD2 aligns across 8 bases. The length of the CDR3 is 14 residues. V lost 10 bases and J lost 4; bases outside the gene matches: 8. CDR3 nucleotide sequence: TGTGCCACAAACCTCGGGACTAGCACCGGGGAGCTGTTTTTT. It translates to CATNLGTSTGELFF.

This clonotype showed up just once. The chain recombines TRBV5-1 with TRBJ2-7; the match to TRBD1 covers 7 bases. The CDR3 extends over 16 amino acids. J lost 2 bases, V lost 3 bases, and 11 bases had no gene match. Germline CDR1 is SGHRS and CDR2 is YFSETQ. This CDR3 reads CASSWGPGQRTYEQYF. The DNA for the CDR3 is TGCGCCAGCAGCTGGGGCCCGGGACAGAGAACCTACGAGCAGTACTTC.

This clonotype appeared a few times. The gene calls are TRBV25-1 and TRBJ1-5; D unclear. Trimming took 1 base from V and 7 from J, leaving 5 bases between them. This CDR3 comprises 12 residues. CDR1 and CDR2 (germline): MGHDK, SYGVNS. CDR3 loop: CASSEFGQPQHF. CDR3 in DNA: TGTGCCAGCAGTGAATTCGGACAGCCCCAGCATTTT.

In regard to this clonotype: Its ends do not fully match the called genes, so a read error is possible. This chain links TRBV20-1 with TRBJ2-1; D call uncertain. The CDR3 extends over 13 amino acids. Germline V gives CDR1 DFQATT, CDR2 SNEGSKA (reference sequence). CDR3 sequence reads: CSASHPGPNEEFF. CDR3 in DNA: TGCAGTGCTAGCCACCCTGGTCCCAATGAGGAGTTCTTC.

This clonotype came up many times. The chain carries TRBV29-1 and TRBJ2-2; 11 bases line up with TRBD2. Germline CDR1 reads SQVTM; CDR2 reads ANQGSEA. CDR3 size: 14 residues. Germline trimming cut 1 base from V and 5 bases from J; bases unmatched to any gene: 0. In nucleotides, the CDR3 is TGCAGCGTTGAAGGACTAGCGGGGACCGGGGAGCTGTTTTTT. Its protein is CSVEGLAGTGELFF.

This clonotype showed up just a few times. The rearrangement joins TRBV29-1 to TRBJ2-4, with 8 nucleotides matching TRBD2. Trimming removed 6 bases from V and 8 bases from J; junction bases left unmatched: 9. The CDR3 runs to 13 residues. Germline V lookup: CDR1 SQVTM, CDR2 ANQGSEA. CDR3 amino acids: CSVPGRASDIQYF. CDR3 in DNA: TGCAGCGTCCCCGGGAGGGCCTCGGACATTCAGTACTTC.

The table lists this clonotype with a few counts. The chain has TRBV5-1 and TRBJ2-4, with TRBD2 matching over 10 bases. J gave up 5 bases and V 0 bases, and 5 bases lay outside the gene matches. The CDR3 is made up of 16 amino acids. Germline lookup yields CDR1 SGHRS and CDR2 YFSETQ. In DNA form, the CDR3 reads TGCGCCAGCAGCTTGGCTAGCGGGGGTAGCGAAAACATTCAGTACTTC. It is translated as CASSLASGGSENIQYF.

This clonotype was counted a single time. CDR3 coding DNA: TGTGCCAGCAGCCGAACCGGGACTAGCGGGGGTCTAGGATACGAGCAGTACTTC. Amino acids: CASSRTGTSGGLGYEQYF. V is TRBV11-2 and J is TRBJ2-7; 14 bases align to TRBD2. Germline V gene data show CDR1 as SGHAT and CDR2 as FQNNGV. Trimming at V came to 5 bases and at J to 4 bases, leaving 13 bases not matched to a gene. The CDR3 runs 18 residues. Complete variable domain (other parts from reference TRBV11-2 and TRBJ2-7): EAGVAQSPRYKIIEKRQSVAFWCNPISGHATLYWYQQILGQGPKLLIQFQNNGVVDDSQLPKDRFSAERLKGVDSTLKIQPAKLEDSAVYLCASSRTGTSGGLGYEQYFGPGTRLTVT.

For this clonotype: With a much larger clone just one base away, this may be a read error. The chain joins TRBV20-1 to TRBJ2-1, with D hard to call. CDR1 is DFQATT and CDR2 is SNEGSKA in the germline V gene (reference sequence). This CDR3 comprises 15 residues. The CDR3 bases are TGCAGTGCTAGAGAGCCGCGGAGCTCCTACAATGAGCGGTTCTTC. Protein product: CSAREPRSSYNERFF.

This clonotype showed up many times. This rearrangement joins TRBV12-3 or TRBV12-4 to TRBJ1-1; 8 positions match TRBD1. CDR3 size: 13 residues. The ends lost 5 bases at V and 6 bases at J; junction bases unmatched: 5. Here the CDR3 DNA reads TGTGCCAGCAGTCAGATACAGGGGGCTGAAGCTTTCTTT. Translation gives CASSQIQGAEAFF.

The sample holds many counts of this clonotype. The DNA for the CDR3 is TGCAGCGTTGCAGGCAGCCCCAAGGAGACCCAGTACTTC. Translated: CSVAGSPKETQYF. V and J are TRBV29-1 and TRBJ2-5; D call uncertain. Germline V gene data show CDR1 as SQVTM and CDR2 as ANQGSEA. This CDR3 is 13 amino acids long. V lost 4 bases, J lost 5 bases, and 14 bases lay in between.

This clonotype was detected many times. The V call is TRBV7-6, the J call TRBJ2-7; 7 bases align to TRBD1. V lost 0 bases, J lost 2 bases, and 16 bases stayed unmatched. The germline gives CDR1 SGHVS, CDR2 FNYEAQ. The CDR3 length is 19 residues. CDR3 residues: CASSLALGKTGQRTYEQYF. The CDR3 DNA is TGTGCCAGCAGCTTAGCGTTAGGGAAAACGGGACAGCGAACCTACGAGCAGTACTTC.